This T cell receptor (beta chain) comes out of a study of shared clonotypes between healthy human individuals. Study-wide points: It was observed that roughly 4.8% of naive CD4 clonotypes were shared across several donors.

Turning to this clone: Its antigen is still unknown.

Trimming pared 3 bases from V and 6 bases from J, leaving 9 bases between. Germline CDR1 reads SGHTA; CDR2 reads FQGNSA. The CDR3 sequence is 13 residues long. Sequencing was performed with immunoSEQ multiplex PCR; in TCRdb, only in-frame clones are kept and a portion is missing. The sample holds a few million clones, approximately 94% seen once. It was into CD45RA+ naive and CD45RA-negative memory subsets that the CD4+ cells were split. Sequences were obtained from naive CD4+ T cells sorted from blood. Subset indicated: CD45RA+ positively selected. The receptor was isolated from a young man in good health. This sequence joins TRBV7-2 and TRBJ1-5, with no clear D. CDR3 nucleotide sequence: TGTGCCAGCAGCTTCAGCTTCTCTCAGCCCCAGCATTTT. This translates into CASSFSFSQPQHF.